This T cell receptor beta chain was captured in a study of CD8 T cells in Susac syndrome (dated by TCRdb to about 2019). Looking at the study overall: Among the sequenced Susac syndrome patients, six had clinically active disease and eight or nine were in clinical remission. Susac syndrome patients were therapy-naive, on corticosteroids (some also receiving IVIg), or on IVIg alone at blood withdrawal. Whether CD8+ T cell activation and differentiation in Susac syndrome was antigen driven was tested using repertoire sequencing. The study compared CD8+ T cell repertoire clonality among 12 healthy donors, 14 Susac syndrome patients and 15 or so multiple sclerosis patients. Overall study outcomes, separate from this receptor: Sixteen Susac-specific public clones were identified in the total CD8+ repertoire, and about 5 Susac-specific public clones were identified in the CD8+ TEMRA repertoire. The TCR sequencing and HLA analysis was acknowledged to have included a relatively small number of individuals. Susac syndrome CD8+ repertoires showed clonal expansion, highest in CD8+ TEMRA cells and greater in clinically active than remitting patients.

Turning to this clonotype: Its specific antigen is unknown. Base-call qualities are not available, and no considerably larger clone is one nucleotide away.

RNA was extracted with the RNeasy kit and 0.5 to 1 ug was reverse transcribed using random hexamers. The immunoSEQ multiplex PCR assay, covering 54 Vbeta and 13 Jbeta segments, was used to amplify TCR beta CDR3 regions. Bias from PCR amplification was corrected by using a synthetic template baseline for primer optimization and for computational correction. The original methods were these. Reads were annotated to V, D and J genes per IMGT and analyzed with immunoSEQ Analyzer, keeping only productive sequences. Clonality was computed as one minus Shannon entropy normalized by log2 of the number of productive unique sequences. For each patient and control, public and private clones were evaluated within the 100 most prevalent clones. Clones were defined as Susac-specific when absent from the healthy and MS cohorts, from some 1,100 published viral clones and from other ImmuneACCESS disease sequences. TCRdb reanalyzed the raw reads on its own, using fastp at Q25 for trimming and MiXCR for clone calling, and kept in-frame beta chains. Every distinct CDR3 protein forms one entry, paired with its most common genes and DNA. TCRdb assigned the V and J calls; the authors' analysis was not used. This sample lists about 76,000 distinct CDR3 sequences; approximately 95% were detected once. The top ten constitute 0.45% of the sample.

Peripheral blood CD8+ and CD4+ T cells from healthy donors, Susac syndrome patients and multiple sclerosis patients were profiled by high-throughput TCR beta sequencing. The Susac syndrome patients fulfilled recently defined diagnostic criteria for either definite or probable disease. Bulk CD8+ and CD4+ T cells were purified by magnetic negative isolation, whereas CD8+ TEMRA cells were enriched by FACS. Blood was collected in EDTA tubes and processed within 24 hours, with PBMCs isolated through density gradient centrifugation. PBMCs intended for TCR sequencing were cryopreserved in liquid nitrogen and were subsequently thawed in a 37 degrees C water bath. A purity of at least 90% was achieved for sorted or isolated CD4+, CD8+ and CD8+ TEMRA cells. Sequences were obtained from CD8+ T cells from PBMCs. This clonotype originated in a human donor with Susac syndrome.

The DNA sequence is as follows: TGTGCCAGCAGTTCGGGCCTAATCCGCGAGCAGTACTTC. Translated, it reads CASSSGLIREQYF. This sequence uses TRBV12-3 or TRBV12-4 and TRBJ2-7; the D gene is unclear. V is clipped by 4 bases and J by 6 bases, and the sequence between their germline boundaries is 13 bases long. The CDR3 goes from the cysteine to the phenylalanine over 13 residues. Kept here is only the CDR3 DNA, which spans 39 bases and is read in frame from base 1.